This record looks at one T cell receptor (beta chain) sequence and its context. This PCR relied on a set of 60 Vbeta primers and 13 Jbeta primers. TCRdb's table, derived via immunoSEQ multiplex PCR, lists solely in-frame clones and lacks some. The sample shows over 200,000 clones, around 88% of them seen only once. The data were taken from a study of cytomegalovirus exposure and HLA in healthy donors. The V gene's germline CDR1 is MNHEY and CDR2 SMNVEV (reference sequence). The length of the CDR3 is 15 residues. With V trimmed by 5 bases and J by 1 base, 7 bases remained unmatched. Sequenced material: PBMCs. This receptor was obtained from a woman aged 18-29 years in good health and CMV-seronegative. The V and J genes are TRBV27 and TRBJ2-7; 8 bases are shared with TRBD2. The CDR3 loop is CASSPQRERSYEQYF. The CDR3 DNA reads as TGTGCCAGCAGTCCTCAGCGGGAGAGGTCCTACGAGCAGTACTTC.